This T cell receptor (beta chain) was captured by sequencing in a study of vaccination effects on CD4 cells after COVID-19. The table lists this clone with a few counts. The antigen remains unidentified. Using viral peptide pools, the ViraFEST assay grew out antigen-specific CD4+ T cells prior to sequencing. At the end of less than 12 days of culture, CD4+ T cells were isolated. None of these healthy vaccinees had been infected with SARS-CoV-2 before vaccination. Here immunoSEQ multiplex PCR was the method, and the copy in TCRdb shows in-frame clones only, minus some. Of roughly 42,000 clones in the sample, approximately 70% were seen once. The sequence came from a human donor who received a COVID-19 vaccine. The source material was CD4+ T cells from PBMCs cultured with HCoV-OC43 spike peptides, sampled before COVID-19 vaccination. The subset was: HCoV-OC43 spike overlapping peptide pool stimulation.

CDR3 bases: TGTGCCAGTAGTAAGCGGGTTTCTTCGGGTGATTCGGACTATGGCTACACCTTC. Encoded protein: CASSKRVSSGDSDYGYTF. The chain has TRBV19 and TRBJ1-2, with D unclear. CDR3 length: 18 residues. The V end was cut by 4 bases, the J end by 3 bases, with 24 bases between. From germline, CDR1 is LNHDA and CDR2 SQIVND (reference sequence).